These 14 T cell receptor beta chains share one sample of origin, sequenced in a study of shared clonotypes between healthy human individuals. TCRdb's copy holds only in-frame clones and misses some; the assay was immunoSEQ multiplex PCR. This table has 950,000 to 1,300,000 clones, about 74% appearing once. The sequencing input was memory CD4+ T cells sorted from blood. Documented subset: CD45RA-negative fraction. The receptors were sampled from a young man in good health.

Only a few counts were recorded for this clone. Other DNA variants within this sample encode the same CDR3. J is TRBJ1-6 and V is TRBV30; 7 positions match TRBD1. With 1 base clipped from V and 8 bases from J, the junction kept 2 bases outside the gene matches. This CDR3 has 13 residues. Germline lookup yields CDR1 GTSNPN and CDR2 SVGIG (reference sequence). The chain's CDR3 is CAWSGQGDSPLHF. The CDR3 DNA reads as TGTGCCTGGAGTGGACAGGGTGATTCACCCCTCCACTTT.

The V and J genes are TRBV9 and TRBJ1-4; maybe TRBD1 (5 bases). The CDR3 totals 15 residues. Trimming pared 0 bases from V and 3 bases from J, leaving 9 bases between. The germline gives CDR1 SGDLS, CDR2 YYNGEE. This chain's CDR3 is CASSVATGANEKLFF. The CDR3 nucleotides read TGTGCCAGCAGCGTAGCTACGGGGGCTAATGAAAAACTGTTTTTT. Using reference TRBV9 and TRBJ1-4 for the parts outside the CDR3, the full variable domain is DSGVTQTPKHLITATGQRVTLRCSPRSGDLSVYWYQQSLDQGLQFLIQYYNGEERAKGNILERFSAQQFPDLHSELNLSSLELGDSALYFCASSVATGANEKLFFGSGTQLSVL.

This clone was picked up a small number of times. CDR3 protein: CASSVAITGYGYTF. For the CDR3, the DNA is TGTGCCAGCAGCGTAGCTATCACTGGCTATGGCTACACCTTC. The chain joins TRBV9 to TRBJ1-2; no clear D gene. V was pared by 0 bases and J by 4 bases, with 10 bases between. This CDR3 has 14 amino acids. Germline assignment: CDR1 SGDLS and CDR2 YYNGEE.

Only one count was recorded for this clone. CDR3: CASSVGQGKAGELFF. The CDR3 bases are TGTGCCAGCAGTGTGGGACAGGGAAAAGCCGGGGAGCTGTTTTTT. This rearrangement joins TRBV6-1 to TRBJ2-2; 9 positions agree with TRBD1. Trimming cost V 4 bases and J 6 bases; bases outside gene matches: 6. The CDR3 has 15 residues. The germline V gene encodes CDR1 MNHNS and CDR2 SASEGT.

This clone was counted a few times. J is TRBJ2-2 and V is TRBV19; the D gene is possibly TRBD1 (5 bases). V lost 7 bases to trimming and J lost 6 bases, with 18 bases between them. CDR3 length: 15 amino acids. The germline gives CDR1 LNHDA, CDR2 SQIVND (reference sequence). CDR3 loop: CASNIWGPRSGELFF. In DNA form, the CDR3 reads TGTGCCAGTAACATATGGGGCCCGCGGTCCGGGGAGCTGTTTTTT.

This clone was found a few times. One end of the junction varies from germline; a read error may be responsible. The J gene is TRBJ2-3, the V gene TRBV30, with D uncertain. Per germline, CDR1 GTSNPN and CDR2 SVGIG (reference sequence). The CDR3 totals 14 residues. As DNA, the CDR3 is TGTGCTTGGAGTGTATCAGCTTTTGGGGATACGCAGTATTTT. The encoded protein is CAWSVSAFGDTQYF.

V is TRBV5-6 and J is TRBJ2-5; the D call may be TRBD1 or TRBD2 (5 bases each). CDR1 is SGHDT and CDR2 is YYEEEE in the germline V gene. Trimming left V 1 base short and J 5 bases short, with 15 bases between. The CDR3 loop spans 15 amino acids. The CDR3 bases are TGTGCCAGCAGCTTGAGAGGGGCGAGTAGGGAGACCCAGTACTTC. Its translation: CASSLRGASRETQYF. The complete variable domain, with remaining parts taken from reference TRBV5-6 and TRBJ2-5, reads DAGVTQSPTHLIKTRGQQVTLRCSPKSGHDTVSWYQQALGQGPQFIFQYYEEEERQRGNFPDRFSGHQFPNYSSELNVNALLLGDSALYLCASSLRGASRETQYFGPGTRLLVL.

Turning to this clone: This specimen includes other DNA sequences encoding the same CDR3. This rearrangement joins TRBV30 to TRBJ2-3, with 7 bases matching TRBD1. Germline CDR1 GTSNPN, CDR2 SVGIG (reference sequence). Losses at the gene ends were 0 bases for V and 4 bases for J; bases not matched to a gene: 1. The CDR3 is 13 residues long. CDR3 sequence reads: CAWSVGGADTQYF. In DNA, the CDR3 is TGTGCCTGGAGTGTAGGGGGCGCAGATACGCAGTATTTT.

V gene TRBV6-5 combines with J gene TRBJ2-7, with D possibly being TRBD1 or TRBD2 (5 bases each). The germline gives CDR1 MNHEY, CDR2 SVGAGI. The CDR3 is 12 amino acids. V lost 10 bases, J lost 3 bases, and 13 bases lay in between. The CDR3 protein is CATRDGFYEQYF. CDR3 coding DNA: TGTGCCACCAGGGACGGATTCTACGAGCAGTACTTC.

Ten or more counts support this clone. The genes are TRBV28 and TRBJ1-2; no definite D call. CDR3 length: 14 residues. The V gene's germline CDR1 is MDHEN and CDR2 SYDVKM. Trimming took 2 bases from V and 5 from J, leaving 12 bases between them. DNA for the CDR3: TGTGCCAGCAGTTTAGCTTTCGGGGAATATGGCTACACCTTC. Translated: CASSLAFGEYGYTF.

The gene calls are TRBV10-3 and TRBJ2-2; a possible D gene is TRBD2 (6 bases). This CDR3 is 14 amino acids long. Germline V CDR1 and CDR2: ENHRY, SYGVKD. Trimming removed 11 bases from V and 5 bases from J, with 18 bases in between. The CDR3 sequence: CAARGDPRTGELFF. The CDR3 DNA is TGTGCCGCCCGCGGGGACCCGAGGACCGGGGAGCTGTTTTTT.

The rearrangement joins TRBV13 to TRBJ2-3, with 8 bases lining up with TRBD2. CDR1 PRHDT and CDR2 FYEKMQ come from the germline V gene (reference sequence). The length of the CDR3 is 16 residues. Trimming cost V 2 bases and J 5 bases; bases outside gene matches: 9. CDR3 protein: CASSLSHSGVKDTQYF. Here the CDR3 DNA reads TGTGCCAGCAGCTTAAGTCATAGCGGGGTAAAAGATACGCAGTATTTT.

This clone was counted between two and nine times. The rearrangement links TRBV30 to TRBJ1-3; D unresolved. The CDR3 is 11 amino acids. Germline V CDR1 and CDR2: GTSNPN, SVGIG (reference sequence). Between the trimmed V and J ends, which lost 4 bases and 7 bases, there was a span of 8 bases. DNA for the CDR3: TGTGCCTGGACGGGCTGGAACACCATATATTTT. Its translation: CAWTGWNTIYF.

The chain couples TRBV5-6 to TRBJ2-7, with D perhaps being TRBD1 or TRBD2 (5 bases each). Between the trimmed V and J ends, which lost 3 bases and 6 bases, there was a span of 10 bases. This CDR3 is 12 amino acids long. CDR1 is SGHDT and CDR2 is YYEEEE in the germline V gene. CDR3 bases: TGTGCCAGCAGCTCATGGGGGAGCGAGCAGTACTTC. Translation gives CASSSWGSEQYF. The entire variable domain, with the rest obtained from reference TRBV5-6 and TRBJ2-7, is as follows: DAGVTQSPTHLIKTRGQQVTLRCSPKSGHDTVSWYQQALGQGPQFIFQYYEEEERQRGNFPDRFSGHQFPNYSSELNVNALLLGDSALYLCASSSWGSEQYFGPGTRLTVT.